This record covers a single TCR beta chain. This clone appeared a few times. Its antigen remains undetermined. It has no much larger one-base neighbor in the sample; base qualities were not kept. This entry belongs to a study of metastatic and nonmetastatic thyroid tumors (dated by TCRdb to about 2020). Turning to the overall study: For patients with malignant and with benign thyroid disease, the researchers compared repertoires between peripheral blood samples and tumor or nodule tissue samples.

CDR1 and CDR2 (SGHAT, FQDESV) derive from the germline V gene (reference sequence). The CDR3 covers 15 residues, taking in both the cysteine and the phenylalanine. Only the CDR3 DNA is retained, 45 bases long and in frame from the first base. Cut back by 2 bases and 7 bases, the V and J ends lie 18 bases apart. Library prep was done by PCR. Sequencer: Illumina HiSeq 4000. The TCR beta-chain CDR3 region of each patient was profiled by high-throughput sequencing. The study's own analysis went as follows. CDR3 differences across clinicopathological groups were used to build a classifier for discriminating distant-metastatic papillary thyroid cancer patients. Repertoire diversity was assessed with the Shannon index, and tumor-blood repertoire similarity with the Morisita-Horn index. Through fastp at Q25 and MiXCR, TCRdb rebuilt clones from the public reads, retaining in-frame beta chains. The V and J calls come from TCRdb's annotation, not from the publication. This sample lists tens of thousands of clones; approximately 12% were detected once. The leading ten clones occupy 7% to 10% of the sample.

No treatment had been received by any patient before thyroid surgery. Using T-cell receptor beta sequencing, the researchers looked back retrospectively at clinical samples from patients, gathered between about 2012 and 2019. Study-level results and caveats: In both blood and tumor samples, TCR beta diversity was reported to be significantly higher in malignant tumors than in benign nodules.

Here the chain combines TRBV11-1 and TRBJ2-7; the best D guess is TRBD2, with 6 bases matching. Sequences were obtained from tumor tissue. This receptor was obtained from a female donor with papillary thyroid cancer or a benign thyroid nodule (not recorded which). Some clones in this sample may be carry-over from other donors' samples. The CDR3 has the sequence CASSLMGVGGREQYF. The DNA sequence is as follows: TGTGCCAGCAGCTTAATGGGGGTCGGGGGTCGTGAGCAGTACTTC.